One sample yielded the 6 T cell receptor beta chains listed below, sequenced in a study of blood T cell repertoires in COVID-19. Libraries were prepared by immunoSEQ multiplex PCR; TCRdb keeps only in-frame clonotypes and omits some of them. Among about 150,000 clones listed, 80% to 90% were seen once. The source material was peripheral blood. The receptor source for this set is a human donor in a cohort sampled during active COVID-19.

The V and J genes are TRBV3-1 (or the pseudogene TRBV3-2) and TRBJ1-5; 8 bases map to TRBD1. Per the germline V gene, CDR1 is LGHDT and CDR2 is YNNKEL (reference sequence). J gave up 9 bases and V 3 bases, and 7 bases lay outside the gene matches. CDR3 length equals 14 residues. The CDR3 is CASSHGQGISPQHF. In DNA, the CDR3 is TGTGCCAGCAGCCACGGACAGGGAATTTCGCCCCAGCATTTT.

The chain joins TRBV27 to TRBJ2-7; TRBD1 matches at 12 bases. Germline V gives CDR1 MNHEY, CDR2 SMNVEV (reference sequence). The CDR3 is 15 residues long. V lost 6 bases, J lost 7 bases, and 10 bases stayed unmatched. CDR3 nucleotides: TGTGCCAGCAGATCCGGGACAGGGGGCTTGGGGGAGCAGTACTTC. The encoded protein is CASRSGTGGLGEQYF.

In this sample, this clone turned up a few times. The chain uses TRBV9 and TRBJ1-3, with D tentatively TRBD1 (5 bases). The V end lost 5 bases, the J end lost 7 bases, and 19 bases lay between the germline ends. CDR1 and CDR2 (germline): SGDLS, YYNGEE. The CDR3 length is 15 residues. For the CDR3, the DNA is TGTGCCAGCAGGGAATGGAGGGGCAAAGCGAACACCATATATTTT. It specifies CASREWRGKANTIYF.

The CDR3 protein is CASSGTSGGADTQYF. CDR3 coding DNA: TGTGCCAGCTCAGGGACTAGCGGGGGAGCGGATACGCAGTATTTT. This sequence joins TRBV18 and TRBJ2-3; the match to TRBD2 covers 14 bases. Per germline, CDR1 KGHSH and CDR2 LQKENI. This CDR3 contains 15 residues. J lost 6 bases, V lost 5 bases, and 4 bases had no gene match.

The chain couples TRBV11-3 to TRBJ2-3, with 14 bases that match TRBD2. The germline V gene has CDR1 SGHNT and CDR2 YENEEA. This CDR3 comprises 17 residues. Trimming cost V 1 base and J 3 bases; bases outside gene matches: 3. CDR3 coding DNA: TGTGCCAGCAGCTTAGGGGGGACTAGCGGGGGTACAGATACGCAGTATTTT. Translated, it gives CASSLGGTSGGTDTQYF.

Turning to this clone: At one end the junction does not follow the germline gene, possibly because of a read error. DNA of the CDR3: TGTGCTAGCAGCCCCGGGACAGAGGGAAACACCATATATTTT. Amino acid sequence: CASSPGTEGNTIYF. This chain joins TRBV7-7 and TRBJ1-3; 7 nucleotides match TRBD1. This CDR3 region has 14 residues. Germline values: CDR1 SSHAT, CDR2 FNYEAQ (reference sequence). The complete variable domain, with remaining parts taken from reference TRBV7-7 and TRBJ1-3, reads GAGVSQSPRYKVTKRGQDVTLRCDPISSHATLYWYQQALGQGPEFLTYFNYEAQPDKSGLPSDRFSAERPEGSISTLTIQRTEQRDSAMYRCASSPGTEGNTIYFGEGSWLTVV.